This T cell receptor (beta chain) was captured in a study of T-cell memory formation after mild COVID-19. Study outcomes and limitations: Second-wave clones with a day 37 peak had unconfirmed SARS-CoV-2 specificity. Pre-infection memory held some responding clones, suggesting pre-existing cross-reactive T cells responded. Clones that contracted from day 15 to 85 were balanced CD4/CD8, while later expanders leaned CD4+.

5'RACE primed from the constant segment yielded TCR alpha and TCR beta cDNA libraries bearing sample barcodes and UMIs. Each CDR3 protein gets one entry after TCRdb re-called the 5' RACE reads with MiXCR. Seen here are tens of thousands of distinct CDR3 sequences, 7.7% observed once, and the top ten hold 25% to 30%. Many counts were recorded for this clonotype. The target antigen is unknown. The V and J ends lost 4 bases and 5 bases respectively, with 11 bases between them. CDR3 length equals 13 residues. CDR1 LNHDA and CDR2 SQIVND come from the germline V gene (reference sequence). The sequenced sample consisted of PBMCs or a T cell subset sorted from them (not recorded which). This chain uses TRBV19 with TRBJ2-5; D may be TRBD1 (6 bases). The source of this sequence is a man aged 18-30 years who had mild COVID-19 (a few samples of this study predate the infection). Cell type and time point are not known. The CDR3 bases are TGTGCCAGTAGTACGTCAGGGGTGGAGACCCAGTACTTC. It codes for CASSTSGVETQYF.